These T cell receptor beta chains were read from a single sample in a study of blood T cells in healthy people across ages. One entry per CDR3 protein, called by TCRdb with MiXCR from the 5' RACE reads. The table includes 550,000 to 800,000 distinct CDR3 sequences, around 21% detected once. Sequenced material: blood. All receptors derive from a man in his 70s in good health. The CDR3 runs from the conserved cysteine through the conserved F or W. The D gene is left open where the match is weak. Not every row has a clone size; where given, it reads once, few, many or a size class.

clone size: .
J gene: TRBJ2-5
V gene: TRBV6-5
D gene: TRBD2
CDR3 DNA: TGTGCCAGCAGTATTAGCGGGAGCAACGGGGAGACCCAGTACTTC
CDR3 protein: CASSISGSNGETQYF

clone size: .
J gene: TRBJ2-4
V gene: TRBV6-2/TRBV6-3
D gene: TRBD2
CDR3 DNA: TGTGCCAGCAGTGAGACTAGCGGGAGATACATTCAGTACTTC
CDR3 protein: CASSETSGRYIQYF

clone size: .
J gene: TRBJ1-1
V gene: TRBV3-1
D gene: .
CDR3 DNA: TGTGCCAGCAGCCAAGTAGGCGAGACAGAAGCTTTCTTT
CDR3 protein: CASSQVGETEAFF

clone size: .
J gene: TRBJ2-1
V gene: TRBV14
D gene: TRBD2
CDR3 DNA: TGTGCCAGCAGCCCCCGACTAGCGGGGGGAGTAAAATACAATGAGCAGTTCTTC
CDR3 protein: CASSPRLAGGVKYNEQFF

clone size: .
J gene: TRBJ2-5
V gene: TRBV27
D gene: .
CDR3 DNA: TGTGCCAGCAGTCCTCAAGGGAGAAGGGAGACCCAGTACTTC
CDR3 protein: CASSPQGRRETQYF

clone size: many
J gene: TRBJ2-5
V gene: TRBV5-1
D gene: .
CDR3 DNA: TGCGCCAGCAGCTTTGGGAGAGGTCAAGAGACCCAGTACTTC
CDR3 protein: CASSFGRGQETQYF

clone size: .
J gene: TRBJ2-5
V gene: TRBV5-1
D gene: TRBD1
CDR3 DNA: TGCGCCAGCAGCTTCGGACAGGGCGTTTGGGAGACCCAGTACTTC
CDR3 protein: CASSFGQGVWETQYF

clone size: .
J gene: TRBJ1-2
V gene: TRBV5-1
D gene: .
CDR3 DNA: TGCGCCAGCAGCAAGGGAGTTCTAGACTATGGCTACACCTTC
CDR3 protein: CASSKGVLDYGYTF

clone size: .
J gene: TRBJ2-5
V gene: TRBV12-3/TRBV12-4
D gene: .
CDR3 DNA: TGTGCCAGCAGTTTAAGGGCAGCGATACAAGAGACCCAGTACTTC
CDR3 protein: CASSLRAAIQETQYF

clone size: .
J gene: TRBJ1-5
V gene: TRBV6-2/TRBV6-3
D gene: .
CDR3 DNA: TGTGCCAGCAGTTACGGGGGGAACGGTCAGCCCCAGCATTTT
CDR3 protein: CASSYGGNGQPQHF

clone size: few
J gene: TRBJ2-3
V gene: TRBV12-3/TRBV12-4
D gene: .
CDR3 DNA: TGTGCCAGCAGTTCCCGACTAGTTACGCAGTATTTT
CDR3 protein: CASSSRLVTQYF

clone size: .
J gene: TRBJ2-7
V gene: TRBV7-6
D gene: TRBD2
CDR3 DNA: TGTGCCAGCAGCTTCTCAGCGGGAGACGAGCAGTACTTC
CDR3 protein: CASSFSAGDEQYF

clone size: .
J gene: TRBJ2-2
V gene: TRBV5-1
D gene: .
CDR3 DNA: TGCGCCAGCAGCTTGGTAGGACCATACGGGGAGCTGTTTTTT
CDR3 protein: CASSLVGPYGELFF

clone size: .
J gene: TRBJ2-1
V gene: TRBV9
D gene: TRBD2
CDR3 DNA: TGTGCCAGCAGCGTTAGACTAGCGGGGGGACATGAGCAGTTCTTC
CDR3 protein: CASSVRLAGGHEQFF

clone size: few
J gene: TRBJ1-3
V gene: TRBV7-8
D gene: .
CDR3 DNA: TGTGCCAGCAGCTTAAAAGGGTGGGACAAGCGCTCTGGAAACACCATATATTTT
CDR3 protein: CASSLKGWDKRSGNTIYF

clone size: many
J gene: TRBJ2-1
V gene: TRBV7-2
D gene: .
CDR3 DNA: TGTGCCAGCAGTCCCCGGGACTTCTCCTACAATGAGCAGTTCTTC
CDR3 protein: CASSPRDFSYNEQFF

clone size: few
J gene: TRBJ2-3
V gene: TRBV19
D gene: .
CDR3 DNA: TGTGCCAGTAGTTCCCAGTACACTAGCACAGATACGCAGTATTTT
CDR3 protein: CASSSQYTSTDTQYF

clone size: few
J gene: TRBJ2-6
V gene: TRBV7-2
D gene: .
CDR3 DNA: TGTGCCAGCAGCTTTTATCAGGGTTCTGGGGCCAACGTCCTGACTTTC
CDR3 protein: CASSFYQGSGANVLTF

clone size: .
J gene: TRBJ2-3
V gene: TRBV5-1
D gene: TRBD1
CDR3 DNA: TGCGCCAGCAGCTGGGGACAGGGAAACACAGATACGCAGTATTTT
CDR3 protein: CASSWGQGNTDTQYF

clone size: .
J gene: TRBJ2-5
V gene: TRBV6-1
D gene: TRBD2
CDR3 DNA: TGTGCCAGTACTAGCGGGAGTAGTGAGACCCAGTACTTC
CDR3 protein: CASTSGSSETQYF

clone size: few
J gene: TRBJ2-7
V gene: TRBV10-3
D gene: .
CDR3 DNA: TGTGCCATCAGTGAGGACCCAGGGGACGAGCAGTACTTC
CDR3 protein: CAISEDPGDEQYF

clone size: many
J gene: TRBJ1-3
V gene: TRBV19
D gene: .
CDR3 DNA: TGTGCCAGCCGGTCTCCCGAGGGAAACACCATATATTTT
CDR3 protein: CASRSPEGNTIYF

clone size: .
J gene: TRBJ2-4
V gene: TRBV12-3/TRBV12-4
D gene: .
CDR3 DNA: TGTGCCAGCAGTCTGGGGACACCGAGGGACATTCAGTACTTC
CDR3 protein: CASSLGTPRDIQYF

clone size: few
J gene: TRBJ2-1
V gene: TRBV12-3/TRBV12-4
D gene: TRBD2
CDR3 DNA: TGTGCCAGCAGACCTAGCGGGAGTAAGACGGTTGAGCAGTTCTTC
CDR3 protein: CASRPSGSKTVEQFF

clone size: .
J gene: TRBJ2-2
V gene: TRBV5-1
D gene: TRBD2
CDR3 DNA: TGCGCCAGCAGCTTGCTCGCTCTCCGGAGTAGCGGGAGGACCGGGGAGCTGTTTTTT
CDR3 protein: CASSLLALRSSGRTGELFF

clone size: .
J gene: TRBJ2-5
V gene: TRBV14
D gene: TRBD2
CDR3 DNA: TGTGCCAGCAGCCAAGCGGGTAGCGGGATCGGCCAGTACTTC
CDR3 protein: CASSQAGSGIGQYF

clone size: many
J gene: TRBJ1-2
V gene: TRBV6-5
D gene: .
CDR3 DNA: TGTGCCTCCGGGGTCGGTGGCTACACCTTC
CDR3 protein: CASGVGGYTF

clone size: once
J gene: TRBJ2-1
V gene: TRBV29-1
D gene: TRBD2
CDR3 DNA: TGCAGCGCTGCCGAGCGGGGCTACAATGAGCAGTTCTTC
CDR3 protein: CSAAERGYNEQFF

clone size: few
J gene: TRBJ2-1
V gene: TRBV20-1
D gene: .
CDR3 DNA: TGCAGTGCCGAGGGCTATCTCTACAATGAGCAGTTCTTC
CDR3 protein: CSAEGYLYNEQFF

clone size: few
J gene: TRBJ2-1
V gene: TRBV12-3/TRBV12-4
D gene: .
CDR3 DNA: TGTGCCAGCACACGATCTAGGTCTTGGGAGCAGTTCTTC
CDR3 protein: CASTRSRSWEQFF

clone size: .
J gene: TRBJ2-7
V gene: TRBV6-2/TRBV6-3
D gene: .
CDR3 DNA: TGTGCCAGCAGTTCCCCGGGACTCGGAGCCTACGAGCAGTACTTC
CDR3 protein: CASSSPGLGAYEQYF

clone size: .
J gene: TRBJ2-1
V gene: TRBV12-3/TRBV12-4
D gene: .
CDR3 DNA: TGTGCCAGCAGTTTTTACCAGGGCCATGAGCAGTTCTTC
CDR3 protein: CASSFYQGHEQFF

clone size: few
J gene: TRBJ1-2
V gene: TRBV9
D gene: TRBD1
CDR3 DNA: TGTGCCAGCAGCACGCTTCGGGACAGGGGGCGAGATGGCTACACCTTC
CDR3 protein: CASSTLRDRGRDGYTF

clone size: .
J gene: TRBJ2-5
V gene: TRBV4-3
D gene: .
CDR3 DNA: TGCGCCAGCAGCCAAGAACAAGGGCCTAGGAAGACCCAGTACTTC
CDR3 protein: CASSQEQGPRKTQYF

clone size: .
J gene: TRBJ2-2
V gene: TRBV12-3/TRBV12-4
D gene: TRBD1
CDR3 DNA: TGTGCCGCGGGACAGGGGGACACCGGGGAGCTGTTTTTT
CDR3 protein: CAAGQGDTGELFF

clone size: .
J gene: TRBJ1-1
V gene: TRBV4-1
D gene: .
CDR3 DNA: TGCGCCAGCAGCCAAGATGACAGAAAAGCTTTCTTT
CDR3 protein: CASSQDDRKAFF

clone size: many
J gene: TRBJ2-1
V gene: TRBV6-5
D gene: TRBD2
CDR3 DNA: TGTGCCAGCAGTTACTCGTTAGCTAGCGGGAGGACCTCCTACAATGAGCAGTTCTTC
CDR3 protein: CASSYSLASGRTSYNEQFF